The T cell receptor beta chain described here comes from a study of neurological immune-mediated disorders (dated by TCRdb to the late 2010s). Notes on the research overall: The study compared peripheral blood TCR-beta repertoires of HTLV-I-associated myelopathy (HAM/TSP) patients, multiple sclerosis patients and healthy controls using UMI-based sequencing. The approximately 96 TCR-beta libraries covered PBMC samples along with longitudinal samples, technical triplicates, and paired sorted CD4+ and CD8+ T-cell subsets. Technical triplicate libraries were sequenced so that the variability in frequency of each individual clone could be precisely calculated. Of the 70 or so subjects in the cohort, around 15 were HAM/TSP patients, some 34 were multiple sclerosis patients, and some 20 were healthy controls. Points the paper makes about the study in general: No identical CDR3 amino acid sequences were shared among expanded clones across subjects, suggesting private TCR-beta repertoires in all groups. The highest TCR clonal expansion was observed in HAM/TSP patients, whereas the lowest was observed in MS patients, even when compared with healthy controls.

Taken with the paper, the label for time point translates to: technical triplicate 3. For the sorted-subset TCR libraries, the starting material was 750,000 to 1,000,000 sorted CD4+ or CD8+ T cells. Peripheral blood was subjected to Ficoll-Hypaque density gradient centrifugation to isolate PBMCs, which were then cryopreserved in liquid nitrogen. Paired sorted CD4+ and CD8+ subsets came from healthy controls, HAM/TSP patients and MS patients. cDNA was synthesized by template-switch 5'RACE using a primer carrying a 10-nucleotide random unique molecular identifier by which each TCR transcript was tagged. Over 180 million TCR-beta sequences, covering 15-18 subjects, were produced in each sequencing run. Total RNA was extracted with the RNeasy kit. The KAPA Real-time Library Amplification kit was used to amplify TCR-beta VDJ regions with primers for the TCR constant region and the 5'RACE anchor. Sample indexes and Illumina adaptors were added in a first PCR, and a second PCR then increased library yield. After Ampure bead purification, the roughly 650 bp TCR product was size-selected on a 2% E-gel SizeSelection system. Before pooling, libraries had their quality checked on a Bioanalyzer, their concentration measured with Qubit, and their quantity determined with the Kapa Library Quantification kit. Paired-end 2 x 150 bp sequencing of the libraries was performed on an Illumina HiSeq 2500. To increase sequence diversity, roughly 24-30% phiX was spiked into each library pool. Per the authors' processing: Quality-filtered reads were processed with the UMI-based MiGEC pipeline, and over 90% of raw TCR sequences were removed by the MiGEC pipeline during error correction. VDJ genes were aligned to IMGT germline references, and each clonotype was defined by a unique CDR3 amino acid sequence together with V-J genes. Clonal expansion, Shannon diversity and CDR3 relatedness (CalcPairwiseDistances, ClusterSamples) were evaluated with VDJtools, and phylogenetic trees were built with CLCbio workbench. Expanded clones were defined as having at least 8 unique UMIs, based on coefficient-of-variation modelling across technical triplicates. The public reads were reanalyzed by TCRdb: fastp trimming at Q25, MiXCR alignment, in-frame beta chains only. CDR3 protein sequences are deduplicated, and each keeps its most common genes and DNA. The authors' filters were not applied to this entry. In this sample the table shows some 30,000 distinct CDR3 sequences, approximately 15% of which occur a single time. 4.5% to 5% of the sample rests with the top ten.

Between the V and J ends, shortened by 5 bases and 7 bases respectively, the junction contains 12 bases. As encoded in the germline V gene, CDR1 is SGHTA while CDR2 is FQGNSA. Measured from the cysteine to the phenylalanine, the CDR3 is 13 residues long. Only the CDR3 portion is preserved as DNA: 39 bases, with reading frame beginning at the first base. This clonotype was seen ten or more times. Its antigen is not yet known. The record has no base qualities; no much larger clone is one base away. The origin of this receptor is a female donor with HTLV-1-associated myelopathy (HAM/TSP). This chain is built from TRBV7-2 and TRBJ2-1, and perhaps TRBD2 as D gene, on 6 matching bases. The sequencing input was CD4+ T cells from blood. The sequenced DNA is TGTGCCAGCAGCCTCTGGGCGGGGAATGAGCAGTTCTTC. This encodes CASSLWAGNEQFF. The full variable domain, with segments outside the CDR3 supplied by the reference TRBV7-2 and TRBJ2-1 proteins, appears as GAGVSQSPSNKVTEKGKDVELRCDPISGHTALYWYRQSLGQGLEFLIYFQGNSAPDKSGLPSDRFSAERTGGSVSTLTIQRTQQEDSAVYLCASSLWAGNEQFFGPGTRLTVL.